These 9 T cell receptor beta chains originate from one sample sequenced in a study of T cells in Graves' hyperthyroidism and ophthalmopathy. Researchers amplified the TCR beta CDR3 regions from RNA transcripts. The HTBI primer set was used in a first-round RT-PCR of the TCR CDR3. TCRdb redid the calling of the multiplex PCR reads with MiXCR, one entry per CDR3 protein. The sample records about 480,000 distinct CDR3 sequences, 14% being singletons. The sample consisted of blood. These TCRs come from a woman aged 18-30 years with Graves' hyperthyroidism.

This clonotype was picked up many times. The chain couples TRBV3-1 to TRBJ2-1; tentatively, D is TRBD1 or TRBD2 (5 bases each). This CDR3 spans 18 amino acids. Germline V lookup: CDR1 LGHDT, CDR2 YNNKEL (reference sequence). Deletions cut 0 bases from V and 1 base from J, with 16 bases between. For the CDR3, the DNA is TGTGCCAGCAGCCAAGATCCCCCAGGGACCCTATCCTACAATGAGCAGTTCTTC. Its protein product is CASSQDPPGTLSYNEQFF.

This clonotype was seen at least ten times. The rearrangement joins TRBV4-1 to TRBJ1-1; D remains unclear. CDR3 length: 14 amino acids. V lost 1 base, J lost 1 base, and 7 bases lay in between. Germline assignment: CDR1 MGHRA and CDR2 YSYEKL. CDR3 sequence: CASSQGAANTEAFF. Here the CDR3 DNA reads TGCGCCAGCAGCCAAGGGGCGGCGAACACTGAAGCTTTCTTT.

The chain joins TRBV10-1 to TRBJ2-7; D may be TRBD2 (6 bases). Germline V gives CDR1 WNHNN, CDR2 SYGVQD (reference sequence). This CDR3 is built from 13 residues. Trimming removed 7 bases from V and 5 bases from J, with 15 bases in between. The CDR3 loop reads CASMAGSGHEQYF. The CDR3 region has the DNA TGCGCCAGCATGGCGGGATCGGGCCACGAGCAGTACTTC.

This clonotype was recorded at least ten times. The chain uses TRBV28 and TRBJ2-1; D remains unclear. V lost 10 bases and J 4 bases, leaving 8 bases between the germline ends. Germline CDR1 and CDR2: MDHEN and SYDVKM. This CDR3 is built from 11 residues. As DNA, the CDR3 is TGTGCCACAAATGAATACAATGAGCAGTTCTTC. Protein sequence: CATNEYNEQFF.

This clonotype was counted many times. The rearrangement links TRBV7-3 to TRBJ2-2; D uncertain. Germline-derived CDR1 and CDR2 are SGHTA and FQGTGA. This CDR3 contains 13 residues. With 5 bases removed from V and 4 bases from J, the gap between germline ends came to 8 bases. The CDR3 region has the DNA TGTGCCAGCAGCCGGCCGCCCACCGGGGAGCTGTTTTTT. Its translation: CASSRPPTGELFF. The variable domain in full, with the rest retrieved from reference TRBV7-3 and TRBJ2-2, is GAGVSQTPSNKVTEKGKYVELRCDPISGHTALYWYRQSLGQGPEFLIYFQGTGAADDSGLPNDRFFAVRPEGSVSTLKIQRTERGDSAVYLCASSRPPTGELFFGEGSRLTVL.

This clonotype was recorded at least ten times. The J gene is TRBJ2-1, the V gene TRBV12-3 or TRBV12-4, with D uncertain. V lost 3 bases to trimming and J lost 6 bases, with 9 bases between them. The CDR3 totals 13 residues. CDR3 coding DNA: TGTGCCAGCAGTTTTGGGTTCGTCAATGAGCAGTTCTTC. Translated: CASSFGFVNEQFF.

This clonotype was seen more than once but under ten times. The chain combines TRBV6-4 with TRBJ1-3; 7 nucleotides align to TRBD1. The trim removed 1 base at V and 4 bases at J, leaving 4 bases unmatched. Germline assignment: CDR1 MRHNA and CDR2 SNTAGT. This CDR3 contains 15 residues. This CDR3 reads CASSDLDRKGNTIYF. The CDR3 DNA is TGTGCCAGCAGTGACTTGGACAGGAAAGGAAACACCATATATTTT.

The chain combines TRBV4-2 with TRBJ1-2; D may be TRBD1 (6 bases). From germline, CDR1 is LGHNA and CDR2 YNFKEQ. The CDR3 runs 16 residues. Deletions cut 4 bases from V and 3 bases from J, with 18 bases between. The CDR3 region is CASSLQRGRGDYGYTF. DNA for the CDR3: TGTGCCAGCAGCCTTCAGCGCGGCAGGGGAGACTATGGCTACACCTTC.

A few counts support this clonotype. The chain links TRBV7-9 to TRBJ1-3, with 7 bases matching TRBD1. This CDR3 has 17 amino acids. CDR1 and CDR2 (germline): SEHNR, FQNEAQ (reference sequence). V lost 11 bases to trimming and J lost 0 bases; unmatched junction nucleotides: 16. CDR3 in amino acids: CACPRGAGLSSGNTIYF. The CDR3 DNA reads TGTGCCTGCCCCAGGGGGGCAGGCCTCAGCTCTGGAAACACCATATATTTT.